A single sample gave rise to the 22 T cell receptor beta chains below, sequenced in a study of cytomegalovirus exposure and HLA in healthy donors listed by TCRdb under 2017. Library preparation was by the immunoSEQ multiplex PCR assay. A mixture of 60 forward primers for TCR Vbeta segments and 13 reverse primers for TCR Jbeta segments was used in the multiplex PCR. The clones in this table, taken by TCRdb from immuneACCESS, are in-frame only. Not every clone is retained; where verified, under half of the shortfall comes from an unresolved V gene, and the cause of the rest is unknown. The sample has roughly 150,000 clones on record, roughly 71% of them singletons. Of the sample, roughly 3% falls within the top ten clones. Sequencing input: PBMCs. These receptors originate from a woman in her fifties or sixties in good health and CMV-seropositive.

The CDR3 nucleotides are TGTGCCACCCGGTCGGTGGCGAACACCGGGGAGCTGTTTTTT. Translation gives CATRSVANTGELFF. This chain connects TRBV2 to TRBJ2-2; unclear D gene. This CDR3 region has 14 residues. Trimming removed 10 bases from V and 0 bases from J, with 12 bases in between. Germline values: CDR1 SNHLY, CDR2 FYNNEI.

The J gene is TRBJ2-1, the V gene TRBV5-1, with 8 positions matching TRBD1. The germline gives CDR1 SGHRS, CDR2 YFSETQ. The length of the CDR3 is 14 residues. Germline trimming cut 0 bases from V and 8 bases from J; bases unmatched to any gene: 4. The CDR3 DNA reads as TGCGCCAGCAGCTTGGACAGGGGGTCAGATGAGCAGTTCTTC. This codes for CASSLDRGSDEQFF.

The chain employs TRBV2 and TRBJ1-1; tentatively, D is TRBD1 (6 bases). CDR3 length: 16 residues. V lost 7 bases, J lost 3 bases, and 21 bases lay in between. Germline loops: CDR1 SNHLY, CDR2 FYNNEI. Here the CDR3 reads CASNARDTYPYTEAFF. In DNA form, the CDR3 reads TGTGCCAGCAATGCTCGGGACACTTACCCTTACACTGAAGCTTTCTTT.

With regard to this clone: Other DNA sequences within the sample encode an identical CDR3. The chain uses TRBV27 and TRBJ1-5; D might be TRBD1 (6 bases). V lost 2 bases, J lost 6 bases, and 8 bases lay in between. The CDR3 extends over 13 amino acids. Per germline, CDR1 MNHEY and CDR2 SMNVEV (reference sequence). CDR3 sequence reads: CASSLQGRQPQHF. The CDR3, as DNA: TGTGCCAGCAGTTTACAGGGGCGTCAGCCCCAGCATTTT.

On this clone itself: A junction end diverges from the germline sequence, so it may reflect a read error. CDR3 region: CSSSFLLGGARNEQFF. Written as DNA, the CDR3 is TGTTCCAGCAGCTTCCTGTTGGGGGGGGCTCGGAATGAGCAGTTCTTC. The chain links TRBV7-9 to TRBJ2-1; TRBD2 might be the D (7 bases). The germline V gene has CDR1 SEHNR and CDR2 FQNEAQ (reference sequence). This CDR3 region has 16 residues.

The rearrangement uses TRBV30 and TRBJ1-2; D is uncertain. V lost 5 bases and J lost 8, with 15 bases in between. The V gene's germline CDR1 is GTSNPN and CDR2 SVGIG (reference sequence). The CDR3 spans 12 residues. The CDR3 region is CAWDGGKWGYTF. CDR3 bases: TGTGCCTGGGATGGCGGGAAGTGGGGCTACACCTTC.

There are a few counts of this clone. The rearrangement uses TRBV11-2 and TRBJ1-2, with D uncertain. With 0 bases removed from V and 7 bases from J, the gap between germline ends came to 12 bases. Germline assignment: CDR1 SGHAT and CDR2 FQNNGV. The CDR3 covers 14 residues. The CDR3 loop is CASSLDRTGGGYTF. The CDR3 coding sequence is TGTGCCAGCAGCTTAGATCGTACCGGCGGTGGCTACACCTTC.

The chain is built from TRBV5-1 and TRBJ1-6, with D unresolved. The CDR3 sequence is 15 residues long. Trimming stripped 0 bases from V and 9 bases from J, with 13 bases between. Germline CDR1 is SGHRS and CDR2 is YFSETQ. The CDR3 loop reads CASSLVPGSFSPLHF. The CDR3 DNA reads TGCGCCAGCAGCTTGGTTCCGGGTTCGTTTTCACCCCTCCACTTT. The variable domain in full, with the rest retrieved from reference TRBV5-1 and TRBJ1-6, is KAGVTQTPRYLIKTRGQQVTLSCSPISGHRSVSWYQQTPGQGLQFLFEYFSETQRNKGNFPGRFSGRQFSNSRSEMNVSTLELGDSALYLCASSLVPGSFSPLHFGNGTRLTVT.

This chain uses TRBV7-2 with TRBJ2-1; a weak D match, TRBD2 (5 bases). Trimming removed 5 bases at V and 7 bases at J, with 24 bases between. The CDR3 has 17 amino acids. Germline-derived CDR1 and CDR2 are SGHTA and FQGNSA. The CDR3 DNA is TGTGCCAGCAGCCCCCGCCCCGGTCTAGTAGGAGGTAATGAGCAGTTCTTC. Translating it yields CASSPRPGLVGGNEQFF.

Only a few counts were recorded for this clone. V and J are TRBV5-1 and TRBJ1-2; 10 positions match TRBD1. Germline CDR1 and CDR2: SGHRS and YFSETQ. CDR3 length: 17 residues. Unmatched junction bases numbered 7, after V lost 1 base and J lost 1 base. The CDR3 DNA sequence: TGCGCCAGCAGCTTGCAAACCCGGGACAGGGGTAACTATGGCTACACCTTC. This gives the protein CASSLQTRDRGNYGYTF.

The chain carries TRBV10-2 and TRBJ1-6, with 9 positions matching TRBD1. J was trimmed by 9 bases and V by 6 bases; bases with no gene match: 9. CDR3 length equals 15 residues. The germline V gene has CDR1 WSHSY and CDR2 SAAADI. CDR3 amino acids: CASRVRQGGSSPLHF. In nucleotides, the CDR3 is TGCGCCAGCAGGGTTAGACAGGGGGGCAGTTCACCCCTCCACTTT.

V and J are TRBV5-1 and TRBJ2-2; 7 nucleotides agree with TRBD1. Germline CDR1 is SGHRS and CDR2 is YFSETQ. J was trimmed by 5 bases and V by 7 bases; bases with no gene match: 11. This CDR3 region has 15 residues. The CDR3 reads CASSITGDGTGELFF. CDR3 sequence (DNA): TGCGCCAGCTCAATCACAGGGGATGGGACCGGGGAGCTGTTTTTT.

The rearrangement uses TRBV2 and TRBJ1-5, with D possibly TRBD1 on 5 matching bases. Trimming took 4 bases from V and 6 from J, leaving 16 bases between them. The CDR3 is made up of 15 amino acids. The germline V gene has CDR1 SNHLY and CDR2 FYNNEI. The CDR3 nucleotides are TGTGCCAGCAGTGCTTCAGGGCCGAGGAGTCAGCCCCAGCATTTT. It specifies CASSASGPRSQPQHF.

This chain links TRBV2 with TRBJ2-7, with 7 bases fitting TRBD1. Germline V CDR1 and CDR2: SNHLY, FYNNEI. Trimming at V came to 5 bases and at J to 7 bases, leaving 8 bases not matched to a gene. The CDR3 spans 13 residues. In DNA form, the CDR3 reads TGTGCCAGCAGTCCGACAGGGTTCGGGGAGCAGTACTTC. It encodes CASSPTGFGEQYF.

The CDR3 region has the DNA TGTGCCAGCAGCTTAAGAGCCGTACCAGGCGGGGAGCTGTTTTTT. Translation: CASSLRAVPGGELFF. This sequence joins TRBV5-6 and TRBJ2-2; D is unresolved. In germline, CDR1 is SGHDT, CDR2 YYEEEE. V lost 2 bases to trimming and J lost 7 bases, with 15 bases between them. The CDR3 extends over 15 amino acids. Full variable domain (missing parts from reference TRBV5-6 and TRBJ2-2): DAGVTQSPTHLIKTRGQQVTLRCSPKSGHDTVSWYQQALGQGPQFIFQYYEEEERQRGNFPDRFSGHQFPNYSSELNVNALLLGDSALYLCASSLRAVPGGELFFGEGSRLTVL.

This rearrangement joins TRBV6-6 to TRBJ2-2; the D gene is possibly TRBD2 (6 bases). CDR1 is MNHNY, CDR2 SVGAGI, per germline (reference sequence). V lost 3 bases and J lost 8, with 7 bases in between. The CDR3 is 12 amino acids. This CDR3 is CASSYAGGELFF. The CDR3 DNA is TGTGCCAGCAGTTATGCGGGGGGGGAGCTGTTTTTT.

The chain is built from TRBV4-1 and TRBJ1-1; D remains unclear. The CDR3 runs to 15 residues. Germline values: CDR1 MGHRA, CDR2 YSYEKL. The V end lost 1 base, the J end lost 13 bases, and 22 bases lay between the germline ends. CDR3 in amino acids: CASSQASIGLIALFF. The DNA for the CDR3 is TGCGCCAGCAGCCAAGCATCGATTGGCCTTATAGCACTTTTCTTT.

The chain recombines TRBV25-1 with TRBJ2-7, with TRBD2 matching 14 bases. Germline values: CDR1 MGHDK, CDR2 SYGVNS. V dropped 4 bases and J dropped 5; count of bases not matched to a gene: 4. The CDR3 length is 15 residues. CDR3 sequence reads: CASSAGLAGGHEQYF. DNA for the CDR3: TGTGCCAGCAGTGCCGGACTAGCGGGGGGCCACGAGCAGTACTTC.

The gene calls are TRBV7-9 and TRBJ2-3, with D tentatively TRBD2 (5 bases). The CDR3 covers 14 residues. Germline V gene lookup returns CDR1 SEHNR and CDR2 FQNEAQ (reference sequence). Between the trimmed V and J ends, which lost 4 bases and 2 bases, there was a span of 10 bases. CDR3: CASSWERTTDTQYF. CDR3 DNA sequence: TGTGCCAGCAGCTGGGAGAGAACCACAGATACGCAGTATTTT. The entire variable domain, with the rest obtained from reference TRBV7-9 and TRBJ2-3, is as follows: DTGVSQNPRHKITKRGQNVTFRCDPISEHNRLYWYRQTLGQGPEFLTYFQNEAQLEKSRLLSDRFSAERPKGSFSTLEIQRTEQGDSAMYLCASSWERTTDTQYFGPGTRLTVL.

The rearrangement joins TRBV5-1 to TRBJ1-3, with D hard to call. CDR1 and CDR2 from the germline V gene are SGHRS and YFSETQ. The CDR3 totals 14 residues. The V end lost 7 bases, the J end lost 2 bases, and 13 bases lay between the germline ends. The chain's CDR3 is CASRGDRAGNTIYF. CDR3 in DNA: TGCGCCAGCCGCGGGGATCGGGCTGGAAACACCATATATTTT.

With respect to this clone: An end of the junction differs from the germline gene, which may be a read error. The V and J genes are TRBV10-2 and TRBJ2-1; 8 nucleotides line up with TRBD2. From germline, CDR1 is WSHSY and CDR2 SAAADI. The CDR3 has 14 residues. CDR3 sequence: CASRLAGPYNEQLF. The CDR3 bases are TGCGCCAGCAGGTTAGCGGGGCCCTACAATGAGCAGCTCTTC.

The chain couples TRBV2 to TRBJ2-1; 8 bases are a match to TRBD2. This CDR3 contains 12 residues. Germline-derived CDR1 and CDR2 are SNHLY and FYNNEI. Trimming at V came to 10 bases and at J to 8 bases, leaving 7 bases not matched to a gene. The CDR3 region has the DNA TGTGCCAACCGACTAGCGTTTGATGAGCAGTTCTTC. This translates into CANRLAFDEQFF.